This TCR beta chain was captured in a study of cytomegalovirus exposure and HLA in healthy donors. This clone was found a few times. Here immunoSEQ multiplex PCR was the method, and the copy in TCRdb shows in-frame clones only, minus some. This sample has about 130,000 clones, with nearly 90% found just once. This clonotype was sampled from a woman between 18 and 29 years old in good health and CMV-seronegative. Sequences were obtained from PBMCs.

CDR3 in amino acids: CASRADRDYGYTF. The CDR3 bases are TGTGCCAGCAGGGCGGACAGGGACTATGGCTACACCTTC. V usage is TRBV2 and J usage is TRBJ1-2, with 8 bases that match TRBD1. Germline assignment: CDR1 SNHLY and CDR2 FYNNEI. The CDR3 consists of 13 residues. The trim removed 6 bases at V and 3 bases at J, leaving 3 bases unmatched.